This TCR beta chain was observed in a study of vaccination and CD4 T cells after COVID-19. The V end was cut by 6 bases, the J end by 15 bases, with 15 bases between. The CDR3 contains 11 residues. Germline values: CDR1 MNHEY, CDR2 SVGEGT. This clonotype was observed a handful of times. Its matching antigen is unknown. Sequencing of DNA taken from cultured CD4+ T cells relied on the Oncomine TCR Beta short-read assay. MiXCR was run by TCRdb on the PCR reads, yielding one entry per CDR3 protein. The sample lists about 6,600 distinct CDR3 sequences; roughly 49% were seen once. Treatment noted: approximately 9-day PBMC culture with coronavirus spike peptide pools or control peptides (ViraFEST assay). These CD4+ T cells came from an unexposed donor, sampled before the COVID-19 pandemic (2011-2018). Following expansion of antigen-specific T cells with peptide pools, ViraFEST then sequenced TCRs. Whenever cell numbers allowed, CD4+ T cells from unexposed donors were probed with SARS-CoV-2 S/N and four cold-coronavirus spikes.

This receptor was taken from a human donor in good health. The chain links TRBV6-2 or TRBV6-3 to TRBJ2-1; possibly TRBD1 or TRBD2 for D (6 bases each). The material sequenced was CD4+ T cells from blood, cultured in vitro. The CDR3: CASSDGGLRFF. CDR3 DNA: TGTGCCAGCAGCGACGGGGGCTTGCGGTTCTTC.